Given below is one T cell receptor (beta chain) in context. Clones were read by immunoSEQ multiplex PCR, and TCRdb kept only the in-frame ones, dropping some. Of approximately 1.5 million clones listed, 98% were seen once; the top ten hold 0.4% to 0.45%. V was pared by 3 bases and J by 6 bases, with 21 bases between. This CDR3 spans 16 amino acids. Germline V lookup: CDR1 MGHRA, CDR2 YSYEKL. These data belong to a study of shared clonotypes between healthy human individuals. The sequence was obtained from a man aged 30-40 years in good health. The sample was naive CD4+ T cells sorted from blood. The sample's subset: CD45RA+ positively selected. The V gene is TRBV4-1, the J gene TRBJ2-7; D might be TRBD2 (6 bases). The CDR3 sequence is CASSQPWGEIRGEQYF. In nucleotides, the CDR3 is TGCGCCAGCAGCCAGCCTTGGGGGGAAATCCGGGGCGAGCAGTACTTC.